The 20 T cell receptor beta chains below all came from one sample that was sequenced in a study of T-cell memory formation after mild COVID-19 (dated by TCRdb to 2020 to 2022). The library was generated by 5' RACE. Sequencing was performed on an Illumina NovaSeq 6000. Starting from the raw public reads, TCRdb applied fastp trimming at Q25, assembled clones with MiXCR and retained in-frame beta chains. Merged by CDR3 protein, the rows form single entries marked with the most common genes and DNA. A total of around 340,000 distinct CDR3 sequences appear in this sample, 13% to 15% of them only once. The ten largest clones represent roughly 22% of the sample. Sequencing input: PBMCs or a T cell subset sorted from them (not recorded which). The receptors stem from a man between 18 and 29 years old who had mild COVID-19 (a few samples of this study predate the infection). The sample titles of this study are shuffled in the database, so cell type and time point are left out; the donor was told from shared clones.

The chain uses TRBV6-2 or TRBV6-3 and TRBJ2-7; 9 bases match TRBD1. Germline V gives CDR1 MNHEY, CDR2 SVGEGT. Germline trimming cut 5 bases from V and 3 bases from J; bases unmatched to any gene: 5. The CDR3 length is 14 residues. This CDR3 reads CASSRTGEHYEQYV. CDR3 sequence (DNA): TGTGCCAGCAGTCGGACAGGGGAACACTACGAGCAGTACGTC.

This clonotype was detected only a few times. The rearrangement uses TRBV29-1 and TRBJ2-7; tentative D call: TRBD1 (6 bases). Deletions cut 1 base from V and 7 bases from J, with 14 bases between. The CDR3 is 13 amino acids. Germline V gives CDR1 SQVTM, CDR2 ANQGSEA. Written as DNA, the CDR3 is TGCAGCGTTGAAGGGCAGGGGAATGAGGAGCAGTACTTC. Translating it yields CSVEGQGNEEQYF.

This clonotype has just a few counts. The chain carries TRBV28 and TRBJ1-1; no clear D. Germline V lookup: CDR1 MDHEN, CDR2 SYDVKM. Trimming left V 10 bases short and J 0 bases short, with 12 bases between. The CDR3 sequence is 13 residues long. The CDR3 DNA reads as TGTGCCACAAAAGGCGCATTGAACACTGAAGCTTTCTTT. Translation: CATKGALNTEAFF.

This rearrangement joins TRBV7-2 to TRBJ2-1, with 8 bases lining up with TRBD2. The CDR3 is 13 amino acids. The germline V gene has CDR1 SGHTA and CDR2 FQGNSA. J lost 9 bases, V lost 3 bases, and 4 bases had no gene match. CDR3 sequence reads: CASSLGLDREQFF. The CDR3 nucleotides read TGTGCCAGCAGCTTGGGACTAGATCGTGAGCAGTTCTTC.

The V and J genes are TRBV19 and TRBJ2-2; 9 bases are a match to TRBD1. The CDR3 consists of 13 residues. In germline, CDR1 is LNHDA, CDR2 SQIVND (reference sequence). V lost 6 bases to trimming and J lost 5 bases; unmatched junction nucleotides: 1. CDR3 amino acids: CASRQGATGELFF. Written as DNA, the CDR3 is TGTGCCAGTAGACAGGGGGCTACCGGGGAGCTGTTTTTT.

This clonotype appeared a few times. This chain joins TRBV12-3 or TRBV12-4 and TRBJ1-3, with 7 nucleotides matching TRBD1. The V gene end was trimmed by 6 bases and the J gene end by 0 bases; junction bases not matched to a gene: 5. CDR3 length equals 15 residues. The CDR3 spells CASRGQADSGNTIYF. The CDR3 DNA follows: TGTGCCAGCAGAGGACAGGCCGACTCTGGAAACACCATATATTTT.

This clonotype was detected a few times. V is TRBV5-1 and J is TRBJ2-5; TRBD1 might be the D (7 bases). V shed 3 bases and J shed 2 bases, with 17 bases lying between them. The length of the CDR3 is 16 residues. Germline assignment: CDR1 SGHRS and CDR2 YFSETQ. The CDR3 here is CASSWRGQRLQETQYF. The CDR3 DNA reads TGCGCCAGCAGCTGGAGGGGACAGAGATTACAAGAGACCCAGTACTTC.

In its sample, this clonotype was seen a few times. The chain uses TRBV20-1 and TRBJ2-2, with D unresolved. CDR1 is DFQATT, CDR2 SNEGSKA, per germline (reference sequence). This CDR3 is 14 amino acids long. V was clipped by 0 bases and J by 6 bases, with 11 bases between them. The CDR3 loop reads CSARERKRAGELFF. CDR3 DNA: TGCAGTGCTAGAGAAAGGAAAAGGGCCGGGGAGCTGTTTTTT.

This clonotype was detected only a few times. The V call is TRBV15, the J call TRBJ1-6; TRBD1 aligns across 8 bases. The CDR3 is 19 amino acids. Per the germline V gene, CDR1 is LNHNV and CDR2 is YYDKDF (reference sequence). The J segment lost 3 bases and the V segment lost 1 base, leaving 11 bases of the junction unmatched. For the CDR3, the DNA is TGTGCCACCAGCAGAGTTGGACCGCAAACAGGGGGCTATAATTCACCCCTCCACTTT. Translation gives CATSRVGPQTGGYNSPLHF.

The rearrangement uses TRBV5-6 and TRBJ2-1; TRBD1 agrees at 8 bases. Germline values: CDR1 SGHDT, CDR2 YYEEEE. The trim removed 0 bases at V and 3 bases at J, leaving 5 bases unmatched. This CDR3 has 16 amino acids. CDR3 sequence: CASSLDGRGLYNEQFF. The CDR3 bases are TGTGCCAGCAGCTTGGACGGCAGGGGGCTCTACAATGAGCAGTTCTTC.

This clonotype was detected a few times. This chain connects TRBV7-2 to TRBJ2-2; 9 bases are shared with TRBD1. The CDR3 is made up of 15 amino acids. V shed 3 bases and J 7 bases; nucleotides not matched to a gene: 6. Germline CDR1 SGHTA, CDR2 FQGNSA. CDR3 sequence (DNA): TGTGCCAGCAGCTTGGGACAGGGAGATTACGGGGAGCTGTTTTTT. Amino acids: CASSLGQGDYGELFF.

This rearrangement joins TRBV6-1 to TRBJ1-6; TRBD1 might be the D (6 bases). The V and J ends lost 0 bases and 8 bases respectively, with 14 bases between them. The CDR3 contains 16 residues. CDR1 and CDR2 (germline): MNHNS, SASEGT. The CDR3 coding sequence is TGTGCCAGCAGTGAAGCTTCCAGGGGAGGGTATTCACCCCTCCACTTT. Amino acid sequence: CASSEASRGGYSPLHF.

CDR3 amino acids: CASSFWAVDYGYTF. Here the CDR3 DNA reads TGTGCCAGCAGCTTCTGGGCGGTGGATTATGGCTACACCTTC. The chain recombines TRBV7-9 with TRBJ1-2; no reliable D call. Per the germline V gene, CDR1 is SEHNR and CDR2 is FQNEAQ (reference sequence). The CDR3 is made up of 14 amino acids. V was pared by 3 bases and J by 5 bases, with 13 bases between.

This clonotype was seen a few times. The chain is built from TRBV6-5 and TRBJ2-5, with a weak D call TRBD2 (6 bases). This CDR3 is 16 amino acids long. Trimming cost V 4 bases and J 1 base, with 16 bases left between them. CDR1 and CDR2 (germline): MNHEY, SVGAGI. DNA for the CDR3: TGTGCCAGCAGTTCCCAGGGACTTCGAGTCCAAGAGACCCAGTACTTC. It is translated as CASSSQGLRVQETQYF.

This chain joins TRBV7-3 and TRBJ2-5, with TRBD2 identical over 8 bases. In germline, CDR1 is SGHTA, CDR2 FQGTGA. V lost 2 bases and J lost 4; bases outside the gene matches: 12. The CDR3 has 17 residues. CDR3: CASSLGPGGPERETQYF. CDR3 DNA sequence: TGTGCCAGCAGCTTAGGGCCGGGAGGGCCGGAGCGAGAGACCCAGTACTTC.

This clonotype was seen more than once but under ten times. The chain employs TRBV19 and TRBJ2-6, with D unclear. The length of the CDR3 is 15 residues. CDR1 is LNHDA, CDR2 SQIVND, per germline (reference sequence). V was shortened by 1 base and J by 4 bases, with 8 bases between the two germline ends. The CDR3 loop reads CASSIASAGANVLTF. The CDR3 DNA sequence: TGTGCCAGTAGTATAGCCTCGGCCGGGGCCAACGTCCTGACTTTC.

This clonotype was picked up a small number of times. The chain couples TRBV5-1 to TRBJ2-5, with 7 bases fitting TRBD1. Trimming at V came to 4 bases and at J to 0 bases, leaving 9 bases not matched to a gene. The CDR3 spans 16 residues. Germline loops: CDR1 SGHRS, CDR2 YFSETQ. CDR3 DNA sequence: TGCGCCAGCAGCGAAACCGGGACAGCCAACCAAGAGACCCAGTACTTC. It yields the protein CASSETGTANQETQYF.

This clonotype was counted between two and nine times. V is TRBV5-6 and J is TRBJ2-3; D gene uncertain. The V end was cut by 4 bases, the J end by 3 bases, with 6 bases between. This CDR3 is built from 12 residues. Germline lookup yields CDR1 SGHDT and CDR2 YYEEEE. The CDR3 nucleotides read TGTGCCAGCAGCGAAGGGACAGATACGCAGTATTTT. Translating gives CASSEGTDTQYF.

This clonotype has just a few counts. The V call is TRBV12-3 or TRBV12-4, the J call TRBJ2-3; unclear D gene. Trimming took 4 bases from V and 10 from J, leaving 15 bases between them. This CDR3 is 13 amino acids long. The CDR3 DNA follows: TGTGCCAGCAGTTCCTACAGTGGGTGGGCGCAGTATTTT. As protein: CASSSYSGWAQYF.

The rearrangement uses TRBV7-8 and TRBJ2-1; 9 bases line up with TRBD2. The ends lost 0 bases at V and 3 bases at J; junction bases unmatched: 0. CDR3 length: 15 residues. Germline loops: CDR1 SGHVS, CDR2 FQNEAQ. The CDR3 nucleotides read TGTGCCAGCAGCTTAGCGACTAGCGGCTACAATGAGCAGTTCTTC. The encoded protein is CASSLATSGYNEQFF.